The source of this TCR beta chain is a study of T cells in Graves' hyperthyroidism and ophthalmopathy. Germline-derived CDR1 and CDR2 are MNHEY and SVGAGI. The CDR3 runs 15 residues. The ends were cut back, 0 bases at V and 1 base at J, with 9 bases in the middle. At least ten counts were recorded for this clonotype. Its antigen is as yet unknown. Duration under 3 months, a NOSPECS grade of at least 4, and a Clinical Activity Score of at least 3 characterized the ophthalmopathy patients. PBMCs were sourced from less than 13 ml fresh peripheral blood. Study observations and caveats: Blood also held most thyroid clonotypes expanded beyond 0.001. The model made its ophthalmopathy prediction, and onset followed a median approximately six months later.

The investigators amplified TCR beta CDR3 regions from RNA transcripts. When the TCR CDR3 underwent first-round RT-PCR, the HTBI primer set was used. One entry per CDR3 protein, called by TCRdb with MiXCR from the multiplex PCR reads. Seen here are around 600,000 distinct CDR3 sequences, about 14% observed once, and the top ten hold about 12%. The sequence came from a woman between 50 and 59 years old with Graves' ophthalmopathy. The chain recombines TRBV6-5 with TRBJ1-1; D is unresolved. Sequencing used blood. This chain's CDR3 is CASSYSSSRNTEAFF. As DNA, the CDR3 is TGTGCCAGCAGTTACTCAAGTTCAAGGAACACTGAAGCTTTCTTT.